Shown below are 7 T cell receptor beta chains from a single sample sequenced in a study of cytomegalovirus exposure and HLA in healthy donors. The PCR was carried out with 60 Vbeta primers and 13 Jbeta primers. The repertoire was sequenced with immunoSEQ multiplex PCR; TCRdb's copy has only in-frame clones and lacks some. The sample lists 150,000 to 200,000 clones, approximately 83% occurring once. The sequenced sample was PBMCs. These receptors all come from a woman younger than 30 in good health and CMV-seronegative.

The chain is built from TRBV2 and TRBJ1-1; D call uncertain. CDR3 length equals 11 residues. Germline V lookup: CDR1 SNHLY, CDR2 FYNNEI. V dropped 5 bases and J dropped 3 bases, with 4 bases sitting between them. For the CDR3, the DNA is TGTGCCAGCAGTTATTACACTGAAGCTTTCTTT. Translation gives CASSYYTEAFF. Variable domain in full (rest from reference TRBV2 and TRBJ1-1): EPEVTQTPSHQVTQMGQEVILRCVPISNHLYFYWYRQILGQKVEFLVSFYNNEISEKSEIFDDQFSVERPDGSNFTLKIRSTKLEDSAMYFCASSYYTEAFFGQGTRLTVV.

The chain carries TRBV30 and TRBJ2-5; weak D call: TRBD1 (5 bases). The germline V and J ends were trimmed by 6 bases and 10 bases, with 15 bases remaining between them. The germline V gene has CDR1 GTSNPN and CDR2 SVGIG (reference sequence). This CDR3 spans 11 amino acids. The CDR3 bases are TGTGCCTGTGCCAGGGCCCCCGGCCAGTACTTC. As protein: CACARAPGQYF.

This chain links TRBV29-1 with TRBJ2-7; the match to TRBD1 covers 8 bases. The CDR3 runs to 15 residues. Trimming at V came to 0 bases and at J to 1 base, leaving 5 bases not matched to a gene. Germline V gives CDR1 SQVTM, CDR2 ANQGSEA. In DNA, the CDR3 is TGCAGCGTTGAAGAAGGACAGGGTCTATCCTACGAGCAGTACTTC. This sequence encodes CSVEEGQGLSYEQYF.

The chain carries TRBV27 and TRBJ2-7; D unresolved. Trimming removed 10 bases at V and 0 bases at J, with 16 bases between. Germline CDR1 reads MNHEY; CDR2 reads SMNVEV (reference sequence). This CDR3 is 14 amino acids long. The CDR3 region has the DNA TGTGCCACTGTCTACGCCCTTAGCTCCTACGAGCAGTACTTC. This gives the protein CATVYALSSYEQYF.

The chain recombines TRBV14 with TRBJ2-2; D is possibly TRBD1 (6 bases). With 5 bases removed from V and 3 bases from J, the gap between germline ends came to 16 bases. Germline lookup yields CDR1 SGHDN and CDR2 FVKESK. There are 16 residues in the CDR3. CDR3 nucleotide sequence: TGTGCCAGCAGCAATAAACAGGGAAAGCACACCGGGGAGCTGTTTTTT. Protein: CASSNKQGKHTGELFF.

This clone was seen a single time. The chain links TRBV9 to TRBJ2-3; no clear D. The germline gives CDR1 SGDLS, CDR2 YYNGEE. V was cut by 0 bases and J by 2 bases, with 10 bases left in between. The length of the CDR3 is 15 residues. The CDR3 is CASSVGDFTTDTQYF. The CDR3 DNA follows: TGTGCCAGCAGCGTAGGCGACTTTACCACAGATACGCAGTATTTT.

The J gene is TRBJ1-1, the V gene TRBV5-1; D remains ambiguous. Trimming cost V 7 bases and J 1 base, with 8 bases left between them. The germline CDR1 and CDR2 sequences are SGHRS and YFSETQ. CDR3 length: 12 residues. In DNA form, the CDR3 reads TGCGCCAGCGGAGTTGGGAACACTGAAGCTTTCTTT. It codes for CASGVGNTEAFF. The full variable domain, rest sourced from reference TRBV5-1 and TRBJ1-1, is KAGVTQTPRYLIKTRGQQVTLSCSPISGHRSVSWYQQTPGQGLQFLFEYFSETQRNKGNFPGRFSGRQFSNSRSEMNVSTLELGDSALYLCASGVGNTEAFFGQGTRLTVV.